The next 17 T cell receptor beta chains were all read from a single sample in a study of blood T cell repertoires in COVID-19. Here immunoSEQ multiplex PCR was the method, and the copy in TCRdb shows in-frame clones only, minus some. The sample contains some 23,000 clones, approximately 90% of which appear only once. Sequences were obtained from peripheral blood. The source of these receptors is a human donor in a cohort sampled during active COVID-19.

The J gene is TRBJ1-2, the V gene TRBV5-6; D gene unclear. V was cut by 4 bases and J by 0 bases, with 13 bases left in between. From germline, CDR1 is SGHDT and CDR2 YYEEEE. CDR3 length: 15 amino acids. CDR3 protein: CASSPYEGTNYGYTF. The CDR3 DNA sequence: TGTGCCAGCAGCCCGTATGAGGGTACTAACTATGGCTACACCTTC.

The rearrangement joins TRBV5-1 to TRBJ2-2; 8 bases match TRBD2. The CDR3 runs to 15 residues. V trimming: 0 bases; J trimming: 4 bases; junction bases outside the gene matches: 2. Germline-derived CDR1 and CDR2 are SGHRS and YFSETQ. The CDR3 here is CASSLGGRRTGELFF. The CDR3 DNA is TGCGCCAGCAGCTTGGGCGGGAGGCGCACCGGGGAGCTGTTTTTT.

The V gene is TRBV6-5, the J gene TRBJ1-1; 7 bases align to TRBD1. The J segment lost 11 bases and the V segment lost 0 bases, leaving 6 bases of the junction unmatched. Germline-derived CDR1 and CDR2 are MNHEY and SVGAGI. The CDR3 loop spans 13 amino acids. CDR3 sequence reads: CASSYSTGVKAFF. DNA of the CDR3: TGTGCCAGCAGTTACTCAACAGGGGTTAAGGCTTTCTTT.

The V call is TRBV11-3, the J call TRBJ1-1; no firm D call. Germline lookup yields CDR1 SGHNT and CDR2 YENEEA. The CDR3 loop spans 11 amino acids. Trimming left V 4 bases short and J 3 bases short, with 3 bases between. In DNA form, the CDR3 reads TGTGCCAGCAGCTCGGACACTGAAGCTTTCTTT. Translated: CASSSDTEAFF.

The chain employs TRBV3-1 (or the pseudogene TRBV3-2) and TRBJ1-1, with D tentatively TRBD1 (5 bases). The CDR3 is 13 residues long. The germline CDR1 and CDR2 sequences are LGHDT and YNNKEL (reference sequence). Trimming shortened V by 3 bases and J by 4 bases, and 9 bases separated the two germline ends. CDR3 amino acids: CASSHPGGTEAFF. The CDR3 DNA sequence: TGTGCCAGCAGCCACCCGGGGGGCACTGAAGCTTTCTTT.

J is TRBJ1-5 and V is TRBV7-2; D might be TRBD1 (6 bases). The germline V gene has CDR1 SGHTA and CDR2 FQGNSA. The germline V and J ends were trimmed by 8 bases and 1 base, with 12 bases remaining between them. This CDR3 has 14 amino acids. The CDR3: CASQGGESNQPQHF. For the CDR3, the DNA is TGTGCCAGCCAAGGGGGTGAGAGCAATCAGCCCCAGCATTTT.

The chain recombines TRBV27 with TRBJ2-7; TRBD1 agrees at 8 bases. V trimming: 3 bases; J trimming: 0 bases; junction bases outside the gene matches: 16. The CDR3 is 19 residues long. The V gene's germline CDR1 is MNHEY and CDR2 SMNVEV (reference sequence). In nucleotides, the CDR3 is TGTGCCAGCAGTTTCGCAGGCAGGGGGCTCCTAAAGAGCTCCTACGAGCAGTACTTC. Protein: CASSFAGRGLLKSSYEQYF.

The rearrangement joins TRBV19 to TRBJ2-2; D might be TRBD2 (6 bases). There are 13 residues in the CDR3. The V gene's germline CDR1 is LNHDA and CDR2 SQIVND (reference sequence). The CDR3 loop is CAVGGVGTGELFF. DNA for the CDR3: TGTGCGGTTGGCGGGGTGGGCACCGGGGAGCTGTTTTTT.

The chain recombines TRBV6-6 with TRBJ1-1, with D perhaps TRBD1 (5 bases). Trimming cost V 2 bases and J 7 bases, with 14 bases left between them. Germline values: CDR1 MNHNY, CDR2 SVGAGI (reference sequence). This CDR3 comprises 14 residues. CDR3 protein: CASSYDSSFLEAFF. CDR3 sequence (DNA): TGTGCCAGCAGTTACGACAGCTCTTTTCTTGAAGCTTTCTTT.

The rearrangement joins TRBV5-1 to TRBJ2-3; 7 bases map to TRBD1. V dropped 2 bases and J dropped 6; count of bases not matched to a gene: 6. There are 14 residues in the CDR3. In germline, CDR1 is SGHRS, CDR2 YFSETQ. The CDR3 is CASSFAQGEDTQYF. CDR3 coding DNA: TGCGCCAGCAGCTTCGCCCAGGGGGAGGATACGCAGTATTTT.

The V gene is TRBV3-1 (or the pseudogene TRBV3-2), the J gene TRBJ2-7, with a possible D match to TRBD1 (5 bases). Trimming cost V 4 bases and J 0 bases, with 19 bases left between them. From germline, CDR1 is LGHDT and CDR2 YNNKEL (reference sequence). The CDR3 contains 17 residues. The CDR3 is CASSPQAYTGDSYEQYF. The CDR3 DNA is TGTGCCAGCAGCCCCCAAGCGTACACAGGCGACTCCTACGAGCAGTACTTC.

The rearrangement uses TRBV15 and TRBJ2-7; D possibly corresponds to TRBD2 (5 bases). Trimming stripped 1 base from V and 3 bases from J, with 13 bases between. The CDR3 sequence is 15 residues long. Per germline, CDR1 LNHNV and CDR2 YYDKDF (reference sequence). CDR3 nucleotides: TGTGCCACCAGCAGAGGCCGTCCTGGGAGCTACGAGCAGTACTTC. As protein: CATSRGRPGSYEQYF.

This chain uses TRBV2 with TRBJ1-5; weak D call: TRBD1 (5 bases). The CDR3 extends over 15 amino acids. Trimming stripped 7 bases from V and 2 bases from J, with 15 bases between. The germline V gene has CDR1 SNHLY and CDR2 FYNNEI. The CDR3 DNA reads as TGTGCCAGCACTTCCAGGGTGTCTGGCAATCAGCCCCAGCATTTT. Protein product: CASTSRVSGNQPQHF.

The gene calls are TRBV4-1 and TRBJ2-2, with 7 bases that match TRBD2. Germline loops: CDR1 MGHRA, CDR2 YSYEKL. V dropped 4 bases and J dropped 1; count of bases not matched to a gene: 6. The CDR3 is made up of 16 amino acids. CDR3 in DNA: TGCGCCAGCAGCCGAAACTTAGCGGGGAACACCGGGGAGCTGTTTTTT. Its protein is CASSRNLAGNTGELFF.

This sequence joins TRBV11-2 and TRBJ2-5, with TRBD2 matching over 10 bases. Germline CDR1 and CDR2: SGHAT and FQNNGV. V was pared by 5 bases and J by 5 bases, with 11 bases of the junction left unmatched. This CDR3 contains 16 residues. This CDR3 reads CASSPPGLAAAETQYF. In nucleotides, the CDR3 is TGTGCCAGCAGCCCCCCTGGACTAGCGGCTGCGGAGACCCAGTACTTC.

The chain has TRBV30 and TRBJ1-2, with TRBD1 identical over 9 bases. Looked up from germline, CDR1 is GTSNPN and CDR2 is SVGIG (reference sequence). V trimming: 3 bases; J trimming: 14 bases; junction bases outside the gene matches: 13. CDR3 size: 13 residues. CDR3 sequence: CAWRAGQGAHYTF. The CDR3 region has the DNA TGTGCCTGGAGAGCGGGACAGGGCGCCCATTATACCTTC.

The chain couples TRBV27 to TRBJ1-1; 8 bases line up with TRBD1. Germline CDR1 reads MNHEY; CDR2 reads SMNVEV (reference sequence). The CDR3 loop spans 14 amino acids. V lost 1 base, J lost 10 bases, and 8 bases stayed unmatched. This CDR3 is CASSLLGRGLGAFF. In DNA, the CDR3 is TGTGCCAGCAGTTTATTGGGCAGGGGGCTTGGAGCTTTCTTT.